This T cell receptor beta chain was sequenced in a study of cytomegalovirus exposure and HLA in healthy donors (TCRdb year 2017). Describing the broader study: An earlier analysis of 587 of the donors reported 250 to 300 Gb of sequence data and about 100 million unique TCR beta sequences from approximately 180 million T cells. About 310 gigabases of sequencing data and tens of millions of unique TCR sequences were included in an early release covering about 600 HLA-typed donors. Of the 300 to 500 genotyped donors, over 80% were placed in the genetic ancestry cluster associated with self-reported Caucasian donors. The study aimed to test whether cataloging public T cell receptors could reveal signatures of past pathogen exposure. Using immunosequencing, the study profiled T cell repertoires from about 650 subjects and related those repertoires to cytomegalovirus serostatus. Besides the first cohort of roughly 660 subjects, a separate validation cohort made up of 95 to 150 different subjects was used. High-throughput TCR immunosequencing, statistical association of individual TCRs with disease status, and machine learning were combined to predict cytomegalovirus infection status. A later analysis re-examined previously published TCR beta repertoires from more than 650 donors and added high-resolution HLA genotyping to investigate patterns of TCR occurrence. Rather than using new phenotypic data, the later analysis identified candidate immune exposures from TCR beta sequences and from how often those sequences occurred across donors. An earlier analysis of about 620 of the donors applied high-throughput TCR beta sequencing to assess whether each TCR beta V gene segment acted as functional or pseudogenic. Donor age, sex, ethnicity and CMV serostatus were compiled together with the repertoire data. A later genetic analysis used genome-wide SNP genotypes for about three fifths of the 666 donors, treating that subset as a discovery cohort. All discovery cohort repertoires had been generated on a single sequencing platform. HLA typing covered class I and class II loci at four-digit resolution. Typing coverage varied by locus: about 620-630 donors for A, B, C, DRB1 and DQB1; approximately 500 for DQA1; more than 600 for DPA1; roughly 450 for DPB1. About five DR-DQ haplotypes were treated as single units for association and clustering because of strong linkage in the cohort. Among some 400 genotyped donors of the cohort, an average of 235,054 unique TCR beta nucleotide sequences were sequenced per donor, 15% to 20% of them non-productive.

Libraries came from the immunoSEQ multiplex PCR assay. The multiplex PCR relied on a mix of 60 forward primers for TCR Vbeta segments and 13 reverse primers for TCR Jbeta segments. Amplification of the CDR3 region of rearranged TCR beta genes was performed with a multiplex PCR assay on genomic DNA. The amplified TCR beta libraries were sequenced on the Illumina HiSeq System as 87-base-pair reads. Turning to the authors' computational methods: A later analysis tallied tens of millions of unique TCR beta chains across the 666 repertoires, and roughly 11 million of those chains were shared by two or more donors. Raw reads were error-corrected and collapsed into unique sequences with a nearest-neighbor algorithm that merged closely related sequences to remove PCR and sequencing errors. To assign V, D and J gene segments, CDR3 sequences were aligned to IMGT reference sequences. For a sequence to be retained, a match of at least six nucleotides to both a V gene segment and a J gene segment was required. Rearrangements were classified as productive when the CDR3 lacked stop codons and remained in frame with V and J, and all other rearrangements were classified as non-productive. Following IMGT convention, CDR3 was defined as the stretch from the second conserved V-encoded cysteine to the conserved J-encoded phenylalanine. In an earlier analysis of around 540 of the donors, sequences lacking an unambiguous match to a single V gene segment were excluded. An earlier analysis of around 600 of the donors classified V segments as functional when productive rearrangements were above 56.7% and as segregating when the standard deviation between donors was above 5%. A statistical classification framework was built for diagnosing cytomegalovirus status from the catalog of TCR beta chain sequences. In a later analysis, V and J genes were assigned by comparing TCR nucleotide sequences against IMGT/GENE-DB human TR gene sequences. The TCRdist pipeline was used in a later analysis to assign CDR3 sequences and most-parsimonious VDJ recombination scenarios. In a later analysis, each TCR beta chain was defined by its CDR3 amino acid sequence together with its V-gene family, and reads without a unique V-gene family were excluded. To address suspected cross-contamination and a sequencing artifact, a later analysis removed a few hundred highly shared, low-generation-probability nucleotide sequences. For each public chain, a later analysis derived a clonal expansion index from normalized ranks of inferred template counts within each repertoire. Generation probabilities in a later analysis came from a VDJ recombination model fitted to out-of-frame rearrangements, and those results were checked against IGoR. In a later analysis, hypergeometric tests were used to score TCR-TCR, TCR-HLA and TCR-CMV co-occurrence, with a repertoire-size bias correction applied to TCR pairs. In a later analysis, false discovery rates were estimated by permuting HLA or CMV assignments 20 times. A later analysis grouped co-occurring TCRs with DBSCAN, adding TCRdist sequence similarity when clustering within HLA-allele-positive subsets. Repertoires with fewer than 30,000 or more than 120,000 public chains, plus five repertoires with anomalous nucleotide sharing, were excluded from co-occurrence clustering. This is the immuneACCESS table as TCRdb keeps it, with only in-frame sequences that have V and J called. A part of the clones is gone; compared with another copy, unresolved V genes explain less than half, and the rest is unexplained. The V and J calls and the clone size are those of that table, but D and trimming were determined from the DNA. The sample table includes tens of thousands of clones. The ten largest make up around 7.4% of the sample.

Concerning this clone: What this receptor recognizes is not known.

The CDR3 starts with the cysteine, ends with the phenylalanine, and has 14 residues. The DNA shown is the 42-base CDR3, in frame from base 1. According to the germline V gene, CDR1 reads SGHRS and CDR2 reads YFSETQ. V was cut back by 6 bases and J by 0 bases, leaving a gap of 11 bases between them. Paper-wide results and their limitations: When HLA alleles, especially DR and DQ, strongly co-occurred, TCR associations were difficult to assign to individual alleles. According to a later genetic analysis, donors in an Asian-associated ancestry cluster had fewer N-insertions in productive TCRs than the approximately 610-donor mean. While some public TCRs were present in many individuals, most TCR sequences turned up only very rarely across donors. Because HLA typing was missing for some donors at each locus, association tests included only the typed subset. A further reported finding was that TCR beta sequences accurately predicted the HLA-A and HLA-B alleles for most subjects in the first cohort. In an earlier analysis of 587 of the donors, most TCR beta V segments appeared in productive rearrangements about 87% or about 30% of the time, broadly matching IMGT annotations. The presence/absence analyses assumed that sequencing depth was roughly uniform across donors, and that assumption may not be true. The earlier analysis of some 540 of the donors excluded approximately 15 rarely observed V segments, including chromosome 9 orphons, because counts were too low. The authors suggested that the approach could potentially be generalized to other disease states and immunological phenotypes. Only TCR beta chains were sequenced in this cohort, and the absence of alpha or paired-chain data limited detectable features. Correlated functional status among segregating V segments might be attributable to linkage disequilibrium, but an unknown experimental factor could not be ruled out. A later analysis found that HLA-associated TCR beta chains were more clonally expanded and had lower generation probabilities than equally common non-associated chains. In vitro tests confirmed that a few of the cytomegalovirus-associated TCR beta chains recognize cytomegalovirus antigens. A later analysis found that most CMV-associated TCR beta chains appeared HLA-restricted, with HLA associations seemingly driven largely by CMV exposure. In a later analysis, 16,951 TCR beta sequences were associated with specific HLA alleles at a false discovery rate of 0.05. The only immune exposure information available for the cohort was CMV serostatus. A later analysis found that TCR association rates varied across HLA loci, with DRB1 alleles showing the most associated TCRs and HLA-C alleles the fewest. A later analysis reported that several top co-occurrence clusters appeared linked to parvovirus B19, influenza, CMV and Epstein-Barr virus. A group of highly shared sequence variants was considered likely to be a technical artifact of the sequencing pipeline. Because the 87-base-pair reads could not distinguish some IMGT-functional V segments, including TRBV6-2 and TRBV6-3, those segments were excluded. V-gene and J-gene trimming of TCR beta chains was associated with a missense DCLRE1C variant in a later genetic analysis, and the association was replicated in an independent cohort. A total of 150 or so TCR beta chains were listed by the study as associated with cytomegalovirus. In both the original and validation cohorts, the classifier was reported to diagnose cytomegalovirus status with high specificity and sensitivity.

In total, 630 or so healthy bone marrow donors made up the cohort. At the time of sampling, every cohort member was nominally healthy, though immune exposures that went unrecorded were likely present. The donor was CMV seronegative and belonged to the group of 352 seronegative cohort members. A peripheral blood sample was provided by each donor, and peripheral blood mononuclear cells were used for TCR beta sequencing. The Qiagen DNeasy Blood Extraction Kit was used to extract genomic DNA from the blood cell samples. This clonotype originated in a male donor in good health and CMV-seronegative. Sequenced sample: PBMCs. The chain uses TRBV5-1 and TRBJ2-3, and the D gene may be TRBD2, 5 bases matching. The CDR3 protein sequence reads: CASTTGSSTDTQYF. At the DNA level, the sequence is TGCGCCAGCACAACGGGATCGAGCACAGATACGCAGTATTTT. The CDR3, completed at both ends by the reference TRBV5-1 and TRBJ2-3 genes, gives the full variable domain KAGVTQTPRYLIKTRGQQVTLSCSPISGHRSVSWYQQTPGQGLQFLFEYFSETQRNKGNFPGRFSGRQFSNSRSEMNVSTLELGDSALYLCASTTGSSTDTQYFGPGTRLTVL.